The 13 T cell receptor beta chains below all came from one sample that was sequenced in a study of T-cell memory formation after mild COVID-19. TCRdb independently ran MiXCR on the 5' RACE reads; one entry per CDR3 protein. The data show roughly 610,000 distinct CDR3 sequences, with around 15% seen just once and roughly 7.7% held by the top ten. Sequenced material: PBMCs or a T cell subset sorted from them (not recorded which). These receptors originate from an adult woman who had mild COVID-19 (a few samples of this study predate the infection). Cell type and time point are not known.

This clonotype was found many times. V gene TRBV6-1 combines with J gene TRBJ1-2; 7 bases line up with TRBD1. The CDR3 runs to 12 residues. Germline V gene sequence: CDR1 MNHNS, CDR2 SASEGT. The junction had 4 bases not matched to a gene; V was cut back by 6 bases and J by 6 bases. CDR3 sequence reads: CASSQDRDGYTF. The CDR3 DNA is TGTGCCAGCAGCCAAGACAGGGATGGCTACACCTTC.

This clonotype has more than one count but fewer than ten. The gene calls are TRBV19 and TRBJ1-5; D is uncertain. V lost 3 bases and J lost 4, with 10 bases in between. The CDR3 loop spans 14 amino acids. Germline V gives CDR1 LNHDA, CDR2 SQIVND (reference sequence). The CDR3 bases are TGTGCCAGTAGTATTGATCGTTGGAATCAGCCCCAGCATTTT. This gives the protein CASSIDRWNQPQHF.

The sample holds a few counts of this clonotype. The chain employs TRBV9 and TRBJ2-7; 9 nucleotides align to TRBD1. Unmatched junction bases numbered 14, after V lost 3 bases and J lost 7 bases. Germline CDR1 is SGDLS and CDR2 is YYNGEE. The CDR3 sequence is 16 residues long. CDR3 sequence (DNA): TGTGCCAGCAGCGCCCAAAAGGGGACAGGGATCTTAGAGCAGTACTTC. This translates into CASSAQKGTGILEQYF.

This clonotype turned up a few times. This CDR3 reads CASSFFGGAGTDTQYF. CDR3 sequence (DNA): TGTGCCAGCAGCTTCTTCGGGGGGGCCGGCACAGATACGCAGTATTTT. The chain is built from TRBV5-6 and TRBJ2-3; 8 bases line up with TRBD2. Germline-derived CDR1 and CDR2 are SGHDT and YYEEEE. Trimming cost V 2 bases and J 1 base; bases outside gene matches: 6. CDR3 length equals 16 residues.

In its sample, this clonotype was seen many times. The chain uses TRBV9 and TRBJ1-3, with D possibly being TRBD1 (5 bases). This CDR3 region has 15 residues. The V end lost 3 bases, the J end lost 9 bases, and 19 bases lay between the germline ends. The germline V gene has CDR1 SGDLS and CDR2 YYNGEE. DNA for the CDR3: TGTGCCAGCAGCGCCCTAGGGGCGAAGTGGGGCACCATATATTTT. It encodes CASSALGAKWGTIYF.

In this sample, this clonotype turned up many times. The chain joins TRBV20-1 to TRBJ2-1, with D maybe TRBD2 (5 bases). The germline V gene has CDR1 DFQATT and CDR2 SNEGSKA (reference sequence). The CDR3 spans 11 residues. V shed 4 bases and J shed 8 bases, with 9 bases lying between them. The CDR3 is CSAMRVYEQFF. The CDR3, as DNA: TGCAGTGCTATGAGGGTTTATGAGCAGTTCTTC.

The CDR3 DNA reads TGCAGCGTTGAAGATGTGCGGGAGGGCCCCGGGGAGCTGTTTTTT. Translating it yields CSVEDVREGPGELFF. The chain carries TRBV29-1 and TRBJ2-2, with 9 nucleotides matching TRBD2. Losses at the gene ends were 0 bases for V and 6 bases for J; bases not matched to a gene: 5. The CDR3 length is 15 residues. The V gene's germline CDR1 is SQVTM and CDR2 ANQGSEA.

The chain couples TRBV30 to TRBJ2-3; tentatively, D is TRBD2 (6 bases). The germline gives CDR1 GTSNPN, CDR2 SVGIG (reference sequence). The CDR3 consists of 14 residues. With 6 bases removed from V and 4 bases from J, the gap between germline ends came to 17 bases. The CDR3 DNA sequence: TGTGCCTGCCCAACTAGCAGTGGAGCAGATACGCAGTATTTT. It translates to CACPTSSGADTQYF.

This clonotype turned up a few times. This chain connects TRBV20-1 to TRBJ1-1, with 8 bases that match TRBD1. The CDR3 contains 15 residues. V dropped 0 bases and J dropped 5; count of bases not matched to a gene: 8. The V gene's germline CDR1 is DFQATT and CDR2 SNEGSKA (reference sequence). The CDR3 loop is CSARETYNRGTEAFF. CDR3 in DNA: TGCAGTGCTAGAGAGACCTACAACAGGGGGACTGAAGCTTTCTTT.

The genes are TRBV4-3 and TRBJ2-5, with D perhaps assigned TRBD1 or TRBD2 (5 bases each). There are 16 residues in the CDR3. The V end was cut by 4 bases, the J end by 3 bases, with 18 bases between. Germline CDR1 and CDR2: LGHNA and YSLEER. CDR3 DNA: TGCGCCAGCAGCCTAAGGGATACCGGGACGGAAGAGACCCAGTACTTC. Translating it yields CASSLRDTGTEETQYF.

A few counts support this clonotype. The chain carries TRBV5-4 and TRBJ2-7; 11 bases line up with TRBD2. J lost 7 bases, V lost 4 bases, and 10 bases had no gene match. The V gene's germline CDR1 is SGHNT and CDR2 YYREEE (reference sequence). This CDR3 region has 15 residues. CDR3 bases: TGTGCCAGCAGCCCGGGACTAGCGGCCCAGGGGGAGCAGTACTTC. It codes for CASSPGLAAQGEQYF.

This clonotype was detected only a few times. This chain connects TRBV30 to TRBJ1-5; weak D call: TRBD1 (5 bases). From germline, CDR1 is GTSNPN and CDR2 SVGIG (reference sequence). The CDR3 covers 13 residues. The ends were cut back, 5 bases at V and 2 bases at J, with 10 bases in the middle. The CDR3 bases are TGTGCCTGGCAATCGGGGGGCAATCAGCCCCAGCATTTT. As protein: CAWQSGGNQPQHF.

V and J are TRBV7-6 and TRBJ2-1, with 7 bases identical to TRBD2. Germline lookup yields CDR1 SGHVS and CDR2 FNYEAQ. The V segment lost 1 base and the J segment 2 bases; nucleotides outside the gene matches: 11. This CDR3 comprises 18 residues. In DNA form, the CDR3 reads TGTGCCAGCAGCTTAGAGGCTCGCTTCGCGGGAGCCTACAATGAGCAGTTCTTC. Translation: CASSLEARFAGAYNEQFF. Complete variable domain (other parts from reference TRBV7-6 and TRBJ2-1): GAGVSQSPRYKVTKRGQDVALRCDPISGHVSLYWYRQALGQGPEFLTYFNYEAQQDKSGLPNDRFSAERPEGSISTLTIQRTEQRDSAMYRCASSLEARFAGAYNEQFFGPGTRLTVL.